These 8 T cell receptor beta chains came from one sample sequenced in a study of shared clonotypes between healthy human individuals. Method: immunoSEQ multiplex PCR; TCRdb's copy keeps in-frame clones and lacks some. The sample holds 1 million to 1.3 million clones; around 78% are singletons and the top ten take under 0.8%. The sample taken for sequencing was memory CD4+ T cells from PBMCs. Subset here: CD45RA-negative fraction. Every receptor here comes from a man between 18 and 29 years old in good health. Some clones in this sample may be carry-over from other donors' samples.

Points on this clone: Other DNA sequences in this specimen translate into the identical CDR3. This chain joins TRBV5-1 and TRBJ1-5, with D unclear. CDR1 is SGHRS and CDR2 is YFSETQ in the germline V gene. The CDR3 totals 13 residues. Trimming pared 2 bases from V and 0 bases from J, leaving 3 bases between. CDR3 region: CASSLASNQPQHF. The CDR3 coding sequence is TGCGCCAGCAGCTTAGCTAGCAATCAGCCCCAGCATTTT.

V and J are TRBV5-6 and TRBJ1-3, with a possible D match to TRBD1 (5 bases). The CDR3 runs to 16 residues. Germline assignment: CDR1 SGHDT and CDR2 YYEEEE. V was shortened by 0 bases and J by 2 bases, with 12 bases between the two germline ends. The CDR3 DNA follows: TGTGCCAGCAGCTTGGGGGGGATTGTACCTGGAAACACCATATATTTT. Protein product: CASSLGGIVPGNTIYF.

The chain has TRBV5-6 and TRBJ2-5; 8 bases map to TRBD1. With 4 bases clipped from V and 7 bases from J, the junction kept 12 bases outside the gene matches. CDR3 length equals 15 residues. Germline V gene sequence: CDR1 SGHDT, CDR2 YYEEEE. In DNA, the CDR3 is TGTGCCAGCAGCCTAGGACAGGGAGGTTGGGGGACCCAGTACTTC. Its protein is CASSLGQGGWGTQYF.

This clone occurred a few times. The chain joins TRBV27 to TRBJ1-1; TRBD1 aligns across 8 bases. Germline values: CDR1 MNHEY, CDR2 SMNVEV (reference sequence). V gave up 3 bases and J gave up 3 bases; unmatched junction bases: 9. The CDR3 is 16 residues long. CDR3: CASSFPLYRGDTEAFF. CDR3 sequence (DNA): TGTGCCAGCAGTTTCCCCCTCTACAGGGGGGACACTGAAGCTTTCTTT.

The CDR3 is CASSPPLAGAAYNEQFF. The CDR3 coding sequence is TGTGCCAGCTCACCACCGCTAGCGGGAGCCGCCTACAATGAGCAGTTCTTC. The chain is built from TRBV18 and TRBJ2-1; 10 bases line up with TRBD2. Germline trimming cut 0 bases from V and 2 bases from J; bases unmatched to any gene: 4. Germline CDR1 is KGHSH and CDR2 is LQKENI. There are 17 residues in the CDR3. Combining the CDR3 with reference TRBV18 and TRBJ2-1 gives the whole variable domain NAGVMQNPRHLVRRRGQEARLRCSPMKGHSHVYWYRQLPEEGLKFMVYLQKENIIDESGMPKERFSAEFPKEGPSILRIQQVVRGDSAAYFCASSPPLAGAAYNEQFFGPGTRLTVL.

This chain links TRBV5-1 with TRBJ1-2; no firm D call. V lost 3 bases, J lost 4 bases, and 13 bases lay in between. The CDR3 length is 14 residues. Looked up from germline, CDR1 is SGHRS and CDR2 is YFSETQ. CDR3 nucleotide sequence: TGCGCCAGCAGCTATGACGACATCCTCTATGGCTACACCTTC. This translates into CASSYDDILYGYTF. The complete variable domain, with remaining parts taken from reference TRBV5-1 and TRBJ1-2, reads KAGVTQTPRYLIKTRGQQVTLSCSPISGHRSVSWYQQTPGQGLQFLFEYFSETQRNKGNFPGRFSGRQFSNSRSEMNVSTLELGDSALYLCASSYDDILYGYTFGSGTRLTVV.

This rearrangement joins TRBV27 to TRBJ1-1; the D gene is possibly TRBD1 (5 bases). Per the germline V gene, CDR1 is MNHEY and CDR2 is SMNVEV (reference sequence). The CDR3 extends over 14 amino acids. Trimming stripped 7 bases from V and 6 bases from J, with 18 bases between. The CDR3 here is CASTLRAGGAEAFF. The CDR3 coding sequence is TGTGCCAGCACCCTGCGGGCGGGAGGGGCTGAAGCTTTCTTT.

Remarks on this clone: This sample also contains other DNA sequences that code for the same CDR3. This chain uses TRBV28 with TRBJ2-5; D is unclear. Trimming took 7 bases from V and 0 from J, leaving 6 bases between them. CDR3 length equals 12 residues. CDR1 MDHEN and CDR2 SYDVKM come from the germline V gene. The CDR3 region is CASKVNQETQYF. In DNA form, the CDR3 reads TGTGCCAGCAAGGTTAACCAAGAGACCCAGTACTTC.